This T cell receptor (beta chain) was sequenced in a study of Graves' ophthalmopathy and Graves' hyperthyroidism. Comments on this clonotype: The target antigen is unknown.

The V end was cut by 6 bases, the J end by 4 bases, with 16 bases between. The CDR3 extends over 14 amino acids. Overall study results and limits: Blood also carried most expanded thyroid clonotypes exceeding 0.001 frequency.

Using RNA transcripts, the TCR beta CDR3 regions were amplified. First-round RT-PCR relied on HTBI primers, and a second-round multiplex PCR came next. Via MiXCR, TCRdb re-called the multiplex PCR reads, giving one row per CDR3 protein. The sample holds just over 600,000 distinct CDR3 sequences; 22% are singletons and the top ten take roughly 7.4%. The sequenced material came from peripheral blood. V gene TRBV12-3 or TRBV12-4 combines with J gene TRBJ2-7; D perhaps matches TRBD2 (6 bases). The sequence was obtained from a woman under 30 with stable Graves' hyperthyroidism. Some clones in this sample may be carry-over from other donors' samples. The CDR3 nucleotides are TGTGCCAGCAGCTACCGGGACGGGGGTTACGAGCAGTACTTC. Its translation: CASSYRDGGYEQYF.